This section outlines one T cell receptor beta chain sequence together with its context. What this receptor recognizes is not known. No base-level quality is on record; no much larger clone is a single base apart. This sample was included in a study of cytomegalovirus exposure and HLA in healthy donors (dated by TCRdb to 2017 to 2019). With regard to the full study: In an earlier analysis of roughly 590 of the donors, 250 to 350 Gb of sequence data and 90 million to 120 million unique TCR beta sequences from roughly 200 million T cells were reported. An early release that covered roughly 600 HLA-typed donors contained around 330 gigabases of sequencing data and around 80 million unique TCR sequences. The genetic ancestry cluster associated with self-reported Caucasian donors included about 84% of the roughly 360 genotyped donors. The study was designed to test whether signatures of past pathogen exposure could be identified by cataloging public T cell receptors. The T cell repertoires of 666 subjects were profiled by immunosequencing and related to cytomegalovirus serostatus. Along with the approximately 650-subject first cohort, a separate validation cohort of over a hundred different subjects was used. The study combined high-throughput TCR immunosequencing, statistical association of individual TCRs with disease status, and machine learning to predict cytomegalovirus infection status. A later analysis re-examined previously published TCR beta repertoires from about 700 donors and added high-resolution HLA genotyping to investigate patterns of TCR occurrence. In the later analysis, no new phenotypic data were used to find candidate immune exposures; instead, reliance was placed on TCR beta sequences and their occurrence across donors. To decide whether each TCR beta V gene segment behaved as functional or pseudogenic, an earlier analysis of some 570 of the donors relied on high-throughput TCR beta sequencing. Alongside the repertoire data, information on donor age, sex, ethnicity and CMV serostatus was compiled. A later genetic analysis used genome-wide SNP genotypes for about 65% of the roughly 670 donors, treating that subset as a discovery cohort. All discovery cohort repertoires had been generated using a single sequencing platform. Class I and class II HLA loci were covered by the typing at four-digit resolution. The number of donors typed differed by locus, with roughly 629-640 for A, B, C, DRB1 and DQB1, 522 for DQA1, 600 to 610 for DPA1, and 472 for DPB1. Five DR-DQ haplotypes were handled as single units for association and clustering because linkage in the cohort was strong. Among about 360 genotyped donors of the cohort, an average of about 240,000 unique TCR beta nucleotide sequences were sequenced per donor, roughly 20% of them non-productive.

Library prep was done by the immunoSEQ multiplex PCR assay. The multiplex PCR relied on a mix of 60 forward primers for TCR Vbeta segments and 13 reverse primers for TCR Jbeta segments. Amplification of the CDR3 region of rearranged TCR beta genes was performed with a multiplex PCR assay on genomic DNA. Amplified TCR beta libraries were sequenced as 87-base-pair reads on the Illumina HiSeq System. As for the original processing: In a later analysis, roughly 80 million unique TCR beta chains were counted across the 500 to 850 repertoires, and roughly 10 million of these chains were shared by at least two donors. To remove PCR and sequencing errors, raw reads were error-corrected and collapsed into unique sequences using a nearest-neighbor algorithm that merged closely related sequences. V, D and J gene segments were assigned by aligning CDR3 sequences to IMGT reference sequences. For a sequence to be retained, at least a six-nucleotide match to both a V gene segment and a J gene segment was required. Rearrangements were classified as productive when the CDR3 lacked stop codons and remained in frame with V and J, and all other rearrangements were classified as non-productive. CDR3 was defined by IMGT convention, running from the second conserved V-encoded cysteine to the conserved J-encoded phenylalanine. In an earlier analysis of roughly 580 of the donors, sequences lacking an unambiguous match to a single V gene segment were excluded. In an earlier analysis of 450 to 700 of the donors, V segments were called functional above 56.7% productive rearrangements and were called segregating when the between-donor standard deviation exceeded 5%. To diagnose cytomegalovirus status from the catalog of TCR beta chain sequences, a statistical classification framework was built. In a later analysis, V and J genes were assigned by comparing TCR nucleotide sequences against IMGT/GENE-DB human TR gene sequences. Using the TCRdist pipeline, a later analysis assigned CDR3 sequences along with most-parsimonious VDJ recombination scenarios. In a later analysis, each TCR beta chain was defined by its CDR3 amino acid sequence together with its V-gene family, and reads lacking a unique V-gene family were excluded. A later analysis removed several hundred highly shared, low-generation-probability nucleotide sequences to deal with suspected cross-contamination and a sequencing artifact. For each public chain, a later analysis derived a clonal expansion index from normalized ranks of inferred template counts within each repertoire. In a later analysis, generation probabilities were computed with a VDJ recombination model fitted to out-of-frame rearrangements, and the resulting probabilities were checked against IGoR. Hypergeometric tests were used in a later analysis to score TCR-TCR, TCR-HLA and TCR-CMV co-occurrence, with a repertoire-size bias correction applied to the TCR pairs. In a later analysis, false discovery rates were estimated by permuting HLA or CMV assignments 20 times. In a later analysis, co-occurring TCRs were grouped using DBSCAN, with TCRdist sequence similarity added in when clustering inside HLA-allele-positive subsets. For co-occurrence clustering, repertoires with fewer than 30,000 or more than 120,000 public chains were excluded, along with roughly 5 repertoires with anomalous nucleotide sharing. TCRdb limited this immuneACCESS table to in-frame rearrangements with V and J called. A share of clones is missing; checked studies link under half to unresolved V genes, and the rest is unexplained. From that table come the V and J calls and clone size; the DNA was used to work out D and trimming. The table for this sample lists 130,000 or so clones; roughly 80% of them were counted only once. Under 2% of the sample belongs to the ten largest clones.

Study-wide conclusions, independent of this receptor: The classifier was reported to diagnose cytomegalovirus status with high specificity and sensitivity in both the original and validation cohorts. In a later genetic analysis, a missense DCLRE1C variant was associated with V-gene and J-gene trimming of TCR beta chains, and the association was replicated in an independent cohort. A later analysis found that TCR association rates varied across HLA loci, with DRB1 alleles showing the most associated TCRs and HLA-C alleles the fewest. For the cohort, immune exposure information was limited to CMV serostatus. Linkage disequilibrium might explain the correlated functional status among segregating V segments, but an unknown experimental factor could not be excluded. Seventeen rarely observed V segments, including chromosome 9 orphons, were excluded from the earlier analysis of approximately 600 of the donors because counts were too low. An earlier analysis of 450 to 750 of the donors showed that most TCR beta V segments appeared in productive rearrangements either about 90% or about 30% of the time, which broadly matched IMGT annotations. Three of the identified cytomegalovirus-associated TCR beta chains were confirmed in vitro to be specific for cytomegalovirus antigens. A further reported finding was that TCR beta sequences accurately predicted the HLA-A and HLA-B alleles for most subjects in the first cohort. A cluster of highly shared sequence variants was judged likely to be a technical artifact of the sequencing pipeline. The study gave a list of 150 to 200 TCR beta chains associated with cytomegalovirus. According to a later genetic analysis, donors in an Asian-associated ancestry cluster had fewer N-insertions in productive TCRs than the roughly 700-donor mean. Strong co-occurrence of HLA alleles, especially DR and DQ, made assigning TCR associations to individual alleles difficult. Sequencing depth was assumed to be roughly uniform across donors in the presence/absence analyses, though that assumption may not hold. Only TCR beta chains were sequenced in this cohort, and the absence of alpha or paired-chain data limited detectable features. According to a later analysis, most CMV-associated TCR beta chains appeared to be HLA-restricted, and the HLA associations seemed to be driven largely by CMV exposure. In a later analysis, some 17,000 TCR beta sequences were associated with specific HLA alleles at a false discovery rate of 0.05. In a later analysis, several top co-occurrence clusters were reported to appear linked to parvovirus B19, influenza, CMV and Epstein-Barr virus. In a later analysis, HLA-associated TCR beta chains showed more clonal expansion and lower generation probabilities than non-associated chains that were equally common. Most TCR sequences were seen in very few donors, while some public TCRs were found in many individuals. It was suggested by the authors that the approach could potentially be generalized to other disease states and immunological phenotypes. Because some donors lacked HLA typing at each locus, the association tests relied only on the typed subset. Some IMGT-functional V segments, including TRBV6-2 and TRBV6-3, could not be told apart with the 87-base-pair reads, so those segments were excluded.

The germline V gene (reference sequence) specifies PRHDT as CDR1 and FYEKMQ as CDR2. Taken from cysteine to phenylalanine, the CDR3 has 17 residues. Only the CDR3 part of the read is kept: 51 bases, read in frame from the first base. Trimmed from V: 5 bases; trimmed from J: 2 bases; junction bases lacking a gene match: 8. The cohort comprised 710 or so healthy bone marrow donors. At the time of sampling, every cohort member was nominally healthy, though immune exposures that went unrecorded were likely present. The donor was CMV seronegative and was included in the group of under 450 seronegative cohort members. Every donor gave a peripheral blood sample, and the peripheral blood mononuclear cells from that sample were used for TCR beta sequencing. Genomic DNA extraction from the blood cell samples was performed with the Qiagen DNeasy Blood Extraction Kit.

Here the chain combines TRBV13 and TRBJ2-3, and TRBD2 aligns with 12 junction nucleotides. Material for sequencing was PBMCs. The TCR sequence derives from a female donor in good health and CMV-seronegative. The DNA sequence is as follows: TGTGCCAGCAGCCGCCCGGGACTAGCGGGTAACACAGATACGCAGTATTTT. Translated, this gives CASSRPGLAGNTDTQYF.